This entry lists 19 T cell receptor beta chains sequenced from one sample in a study of T cells in localized non-small cell lung cancer (dated by TCRdb to the early 2020s). Libraries were constructed by the immunoSEQ multiplex PCR assay. As stored in TCRdb, this immuneACCESS dataset retains in-frame rearrangements with V and J assigned. A fraction of the clones does not appear; measured against another copy, unresolved V genes explain less than half of the discrepancy, and the remainder lacks a known reason. In this sample the table shows approximately 26,000 clones, approximately 85% of which occur a single time. The ten largest clones represent roughly 4.5% of the sample. The sample here was peripheral blood, taken before any cancer treatment. Source of these receptors: a woman aged 40-69 years with stage I lung adenocarcinoma.

Concerning this clone itself: The sample has other DNA sequences that encode this CDR3 too. This chain joins TRBV2 and TRBJ2-2; 8 nucleotides align to TRBD1. The germline V gene encodes CDR1 SNHLY and CDR2 FYNNEI. V lost 2 bases, J lost 0 bases, and 8 bases stayed unmatched. The CDR3 loop spans 18 amino acids. The DNA of the CDR3 is TGTGCCAGCAGTGAACCGACAGGGGCCCGGGCGAACACCGGGGAGCTGTTTTTT. Amino acids: CASSEPTGARANTGELFF. Complete variable domain (other parts from reference TRBV2 and TRBJ2-2): EPEVTQTPSHQVTQMGQEVILRCVPISNHLYFYWYRQILGQKVEFLVSFYNNEISEKSEIFDDQFSVERPDGSNFTLKIRSTKLEDSAMYFCASSEPTGARANTGELFFGEGSRLTVL.

The sample holds a few counts of this clone. CDR3 sequence (DNA): TGCAGCGTTGAAGAAAATGCAGCTTACCAAGAGACCCAGTACTTC. Its translation is CSVEENAAYQETQYF. The V and J genes are TRBV29-1 and TRBJ2-5; D gene unclear. The V end was cut by 0 bases, the J end by 0 bases, with 11 bases between. This CDR3 has 15 residues. CDR1 SQVTM and CDR2 ANQGSEA come from the germline V gene.

The rearrangement links TRBV4-1 to TRBJ2-5; a possible D gene is TRBD2 (5 bases). This CDR3 region has 13 residues. Germline CDR1 and CDR2: MGHRA and YSYEKL. Deletions cut 7 bases from V and 4 bases from J, with 13 bases between. DNA for the CDR3: TGCGCCAGCAAAAACCTCGGGGTAGAGACCCAGTACTTC. Translated, it gives CASKNLGVETQYF.

This sequence joins TRBV13 and TRBJ2-3; 10 positions agree with TRBD2. Germline V CDR1 and CDR2: PRHDT, FYEKMQ (reference sequence). This CDR3 contains 16 residues. Germline trimming cut 0 bases from V and 1 base from J; bases unmatched to any gene: 1. The CDR3: CASSLGAGGGTDTQYF. In nucleotides, the CDR3 is TGTGCCAGCAGCTTAGGAGCGGGGGGGGGCACAGATACGCAGTATTTT.

V gene TRBV7-2 combines with J gene TRBJ2-3, with TRBD2 identical over 11 bases. Trimming removed 3 bases from V and 6 bases from J; junction bases left unmatched: 2. Germline lookup yields CDR1 SGHTA and CDR2 FQGNSA. The CDR3 is made up of 14 amino acids. This CDR3 is CASSLTSGDDTQYF. The CDR3 coding sequence is TGTGCCAGCAGCTTGACTAGCGGGGACGATACGCAGTATTTT. Supplemented by reference TRBV7-2 and TRBJ2-3, the full variable domain reads GAGVSQSPSNKVTEKGKDVELRCDPISGHTALYWYRQSLGQGLEFLIYFQGNSAPDKSGLPSDRFSAERTGGSVSTLTIQRTQQEDSAVYLCASSLTSGDDTQYFGPGTRLTVL.

This rearrangement joins TRBV7-2 to TRBJ2-7, with 13 positions matching TRBD2. The CDR3 is 15 residues long. V was clipped by 5 bases and J by 2 bases; unmatched bases: 3. In germline, CDR1 is SGHTA, CDR2 FQGNSA. The CDR3 DNA sequence: TGTGCCAGCAGCACGGGACTAGCGGGGACCTACGAGCAGTACTTC. Its translation is CASSTGLAGTYEQYF.

CDR3 in amino acids: CASSHGANVLTF. Written as DNA, the CDR3 is TGTGCCAGCAGTCATGGGGCCAACGTCCTGACTTTC. V and J are TRBV7-9 and TRBJ2-6, with D unresolved. CDR1 and CDR2 (germline): SEHNR, FQNEAQ (reference sequence). The CDR3 runs 12 residues. V shed 6 bases and J shed 3 bases, with 3 bases lying between them.

V and J are TRBV21-1 and TRBJ1-4. TRBV21-1 is noted as a pseudogene. This CDR3 comprises 13 residues. The CDR3, as DNA: TGTGCCAGCAGCACCCCGGAGGGAGGAAAACTGTTTTTT. Translation gives CASSTPEGGKLFF.

The chain is built from TRBV5-1 and TRBJ2-1; TRBD2 aligns across 9 bases. V shed 0 bases and J 0 bases; nucleotides not matched to a gene: 10. Germline-derived CDR1 and CDR2 are SGHRS and YFSETQ. This CDR3 is 19 amino acids long. The CDR3 DNA follows: TGCGCCAGCAGCTTGGTTGAAGCGGGGGGTCCAAGCTCCTACAATGAGCAGTTCTTC. Residues: CASSLVEAGGPSSYNEQFF.

The chain carries TRBV7-2 and TRBJ2-2, with no clear D. The V and J ends lost 1 base and 4 bases respectively, with 4 bases between them. This CDR3 is 13 amino acids long. Germline-derived CDR1 and CDR2 are SGHTA and FQGNSA. CDR3 DNA sequence: TGTGCCAGCAGCTTAGAGGGCACCGGGGAGCTGTTTTTT. Protein sequence: CASSLEGTGELFF. Using reference TRBV7-2 and TRBJ2-2 for the parts outside the CDR3, the full variable domain is GAGVSQSPSNKVTEKGKDVELRCDPISGHTALYWYRQSLGQGLEFLIYFQGNSAPDKSGLPSDRFSAERTGGSVSTLTIQRTQQEDSAVYLCASSLEGTGELFFGEGSRLTVL.

The chain links TRBV5-1 to TRBJ2-6; D gene ambiguous. The germline CDR1 and CDR2 sequences are SGHRS and YFSETQ. The CDR3 loop spans 15 amino acids. V was cut by 3 bases and J by 0 bases, with 7 bases left in between. CDR3 nucleotide sequence: TGCGCCAGCAGCTCTACAACCTCTGGGGCCAACGTCCTGACTTTC. It yields the protein CASSSTTSGANVLTF.

V gene TRBV5-6 combines with J gene TRBJ2-1; TRBD2 matches 10 bases. The CDR3 consists of 17 residues. V lost 3 bases, J lost 7 bases, and 13 bases stayed unmatched. Germline values: CDR1 SGHDT, CDR2 YYEEEE. The CDR3 is CASSSLGLALGFNEQFF. CDR3 DNA sequence: TGTGCCAGCAGCTCGCTGGGACTAGCGTTGGGGTTTAATGAGCAGTTCTTC.

The chain links TRBV19 to TRBJ2-1, with D possibly TRBD2 on 5 matching bases. Trimming stripped 3 bases from V and 2 bases from J, with 8 bases between. Germline CDR1 and CDR2: LNHDA and SQIVND (reference sequence). The CDR3 contains 14 residues. The CDR3 here is CASSIRGTYNEQFF. CDR3 in DNA: TGTGCCAGTAGTATCCGGGGAACCTACAATGAGCAGTTCTTC.

The CDR3 reads CASSYSSRDRILEQYF. The CDR3 DNA sequence: TGTGCCAGCAGTTACTCCTCCCGGGACAGAATCCTCGAGCAGTACTTC. The rearrangement joins TRBV6-5 to TRBJ2-7, with 7 nucleotides matching TRBD1. Germline CDR1 is MNHEY and CDR2 is SVGAGI. CDR3 length: 16 residues. Losses at the gene ends were 0 bases for V and 6 bases for J; bases not matched to a gene: 11.

The chain joins TRBV28 to TRBJ1-2; D is unclear. Germline lookup yields CDR1 MDHEN and CDR2 SYDVKM. V dropped 5 bases and J dropped 1 base, with 17 bases sitting between them. The CDR3 loop spans 16 amino acids. CDR3 coding DNA: TGTGCCAGCAGTATACCCGGACCGCAATTTAACTATGGCTACACCTTC. Its protein is CASSIPGPQFNYGYTF.

Notes on this clone: Additional DNA sequences in this sample encode the identical CDR3. The rearrangement uses TRBV6-5 and TRBJ1-1; D is ambiguous. CDR3 length: 14 amino acids. The V end was cut by 7 bases, the J end by 2 bases, with 14 bases between. The germline gives CDR1 MNHEY, CDR2 SVGAGI. CDR3 region: CASNPGRENTEAFF. Written as DNA, the CDR3 is TGTGCCAGCAACCCCGGGAGAGAAAACACTGAAGCTTTCTTT.

This clone was detected a few times. CDR3 sequence (DNA): TGTGCCAGTAGTATTGTGACGGACACCAGCTACGAGCAGTACTTC. Translating gives CASSIVTDTSYEQYF. V gene TRBV19 combines with J gene TRBJ2-7; maybe TRBD1 (5 bases). The CDR3 consists of 15 residues. Germline V gene sequence: CDR1 LNHDA, CDR2 SQIVND (reference sequence). V was pared by 3 bases and J by 3 bases, with 15 bases between.

The J gene is TRBJ1-5, the V gene TRBV29-1; a possible D gene is TRBD1 (6 bases). The CDR3 is 13 residues long. Trimming took 6 bases from V and 8 from J, leaving 17 bases between them. Germline loops: CDR1 SQVTM, CDR2 ANQGSEA. The CDR3 loop reads CSVTGTPREPQHF. The CDR3 coding sequence is TGCAGCGTCACCGGGACACCCAGGGAGCCCCAGCATTTT.

In its sample, this clone was seen once. This chain joins TRBV12-5 and TRBJ2-2; no firm D call. CDR3 length: 12 amino acids. Trimming took 7 bases from V and 8 from J, leaving 11 bases between them. Germline V gene sequence: CDR1 LGHNT, CDR2 FRNRAP. DNA of the CDR3: TGTGCTAGTGCCACCCAGTTAGGGGAGCTGTTTTTT. This encodes CASATQLGELFF.